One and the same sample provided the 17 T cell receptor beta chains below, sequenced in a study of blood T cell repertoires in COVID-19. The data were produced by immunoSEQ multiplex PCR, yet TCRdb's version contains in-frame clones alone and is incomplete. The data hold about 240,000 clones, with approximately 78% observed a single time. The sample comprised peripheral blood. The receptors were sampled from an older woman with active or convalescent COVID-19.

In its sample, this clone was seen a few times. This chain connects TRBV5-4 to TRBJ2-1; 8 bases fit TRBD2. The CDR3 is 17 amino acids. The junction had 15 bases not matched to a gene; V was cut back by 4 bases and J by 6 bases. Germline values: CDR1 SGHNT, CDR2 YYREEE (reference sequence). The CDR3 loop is CASSRGLAMGNLNEQFF. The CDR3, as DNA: TGTGCCAGCAGCCGAGGACTAGCCATGGGTAATCTCAATGAGCAGTTCTTC.

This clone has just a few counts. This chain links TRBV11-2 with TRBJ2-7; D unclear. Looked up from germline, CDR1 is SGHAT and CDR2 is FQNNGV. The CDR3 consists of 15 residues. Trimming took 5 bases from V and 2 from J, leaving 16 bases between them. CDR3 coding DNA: TGTGCCAGCAGCGAGAGGCAATCCCCCACCTACGAGCAGTACTTC. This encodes CASSERQSPTYEQYF.

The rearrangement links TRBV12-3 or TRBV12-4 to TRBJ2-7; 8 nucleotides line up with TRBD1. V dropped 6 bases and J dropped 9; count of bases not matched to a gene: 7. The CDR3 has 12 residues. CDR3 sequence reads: CASSKGQGVQYF. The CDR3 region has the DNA TGTGCCAGCAGCAAAGGACAGGGTGTGCAGTACTTC.

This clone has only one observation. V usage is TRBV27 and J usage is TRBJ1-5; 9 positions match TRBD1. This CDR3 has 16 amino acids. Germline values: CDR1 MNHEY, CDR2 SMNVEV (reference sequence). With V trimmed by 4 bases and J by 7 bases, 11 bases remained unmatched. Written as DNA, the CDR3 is TGTGCCAGCAGTTCCCACGAACAGGGGGCGGGGCAGCCCCAGCATTTT. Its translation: CASSSHEQGAGQPQHF.

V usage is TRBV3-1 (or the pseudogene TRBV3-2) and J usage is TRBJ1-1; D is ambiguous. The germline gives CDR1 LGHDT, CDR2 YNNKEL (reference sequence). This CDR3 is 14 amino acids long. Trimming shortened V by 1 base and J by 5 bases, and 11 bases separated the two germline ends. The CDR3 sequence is CASSQGFGGTEAFF. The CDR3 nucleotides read TGTGCCAGCAGCCAAGGTTTTGGCGGGACTGAAGCTTTCTTT.

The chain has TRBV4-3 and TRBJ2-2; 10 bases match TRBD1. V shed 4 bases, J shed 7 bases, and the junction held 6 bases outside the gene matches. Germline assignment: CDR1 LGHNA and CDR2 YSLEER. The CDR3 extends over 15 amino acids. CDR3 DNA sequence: TGCGCCAGCAGCCCCGGGACAGGGGCCTTCGGGGAGCTGTTTTTT. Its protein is CASSPGTGAFGELFF.

CDR3 loop: CASSLVTRANTGELFF. In DNA, the CDR3 is TGTGCCAGCAGCTTAGTTACGCGCGCGAACACCGGGGAGCTGTTTTTT. V gene TRBV7-6 combines with J gene TRBJ2-2; no clear D gene. The V end was cut by 1 base, the J end by 0 bases, with 9 bases between. CDR3 length: 16 amino acids. Germline V lookup: CDR1 SGHVS, CDR2 FNYEAQ.

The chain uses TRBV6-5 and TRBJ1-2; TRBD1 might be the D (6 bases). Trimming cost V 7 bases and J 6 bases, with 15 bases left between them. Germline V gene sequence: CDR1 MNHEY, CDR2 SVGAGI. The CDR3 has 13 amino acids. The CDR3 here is CASTNREFDGYTF. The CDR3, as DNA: TGTGCCAGCACAAACAGGGAATTTGATGGCTACACCTTC.

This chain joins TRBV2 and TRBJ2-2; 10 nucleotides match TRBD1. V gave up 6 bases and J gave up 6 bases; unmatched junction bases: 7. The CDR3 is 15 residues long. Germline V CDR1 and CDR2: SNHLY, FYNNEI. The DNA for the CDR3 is TGTGCCAGCAGCGCCGACAGGGGGCGGTCCGGGGAGCTGTTTTTT. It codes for CASSADRGRSGELFF.

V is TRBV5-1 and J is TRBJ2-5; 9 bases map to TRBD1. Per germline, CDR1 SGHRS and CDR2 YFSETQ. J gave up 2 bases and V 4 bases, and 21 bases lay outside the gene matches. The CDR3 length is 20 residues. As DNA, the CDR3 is TGCGCCAGCAGCCCTATTGGCGGACAGGGGATGGGGCGCCTACAAGAGACCCAGTACTTC. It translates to CASSPIGGQGMGRLQETQYF.

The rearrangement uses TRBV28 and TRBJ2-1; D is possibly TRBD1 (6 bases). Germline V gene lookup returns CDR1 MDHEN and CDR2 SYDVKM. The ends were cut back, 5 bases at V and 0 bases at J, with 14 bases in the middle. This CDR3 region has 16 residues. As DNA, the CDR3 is TGTGCCAGCAGTCCCGACAGGCCCAGCTCCTACAATGAGCAGTTCTTC. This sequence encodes CASSPDRPSSYNEQFF.

The CDR3 DNA reads as TGTGCCAGTAGGACCACAGGGGGCTACGAGCAGTACTTC. Its translation is CASRTTGGYEQYF. The V call is TRBV19, the J call TRBJ2-7; 8 positions match TRBD1. Looked up from germline, CDR1 is LNHDA and CDR2 is SQIVND (reference sequence). Trimming took 6 bases from V and 3 from J; bases not matched to a gene: 4. The CDR3 is made up of 13 amino acids.

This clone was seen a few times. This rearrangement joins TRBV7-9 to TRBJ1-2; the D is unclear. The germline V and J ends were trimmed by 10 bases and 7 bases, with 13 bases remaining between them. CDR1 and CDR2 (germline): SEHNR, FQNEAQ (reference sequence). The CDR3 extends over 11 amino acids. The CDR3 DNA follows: TGTGCCACCCCCTTCGGGTTTGGCTACACCTTC. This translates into CATPFGFGYTF. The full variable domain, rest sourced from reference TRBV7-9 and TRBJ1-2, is DTGVSQNPRHKITKRGQNVTFRCDPISEHNRLYWYRQTLGQGPEFLTYFQNEAQLEKSRLLSDRFSAERPKGSFSTLEIQRTEQGDSAMYLCATPFGFGYTFGSGTRLTVV.

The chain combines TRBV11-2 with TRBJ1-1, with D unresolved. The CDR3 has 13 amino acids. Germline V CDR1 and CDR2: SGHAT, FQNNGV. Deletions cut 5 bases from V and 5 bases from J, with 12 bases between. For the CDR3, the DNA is TGTGCCAGCAGCGCGACAACTGCGACTGAAGCTTTCTTT. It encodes CASSATTATEAFF.

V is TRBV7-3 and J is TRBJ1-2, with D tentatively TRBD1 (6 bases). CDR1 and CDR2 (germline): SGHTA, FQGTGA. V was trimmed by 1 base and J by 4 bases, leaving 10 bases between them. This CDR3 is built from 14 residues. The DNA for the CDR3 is TGTGCCAGCAGCTTAAATGGGGGGGCCTATGGCTACACCTTC. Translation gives CASSLNGGAYGYTF.

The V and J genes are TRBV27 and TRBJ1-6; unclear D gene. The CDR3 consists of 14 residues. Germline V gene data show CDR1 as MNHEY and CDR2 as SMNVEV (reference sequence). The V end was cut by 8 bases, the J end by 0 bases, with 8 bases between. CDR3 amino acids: CASGLSSYNSPLHF. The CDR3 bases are TGTGCCAGCGGGCTGAGCTCCTATAATTCACCCCTCCACTTT.

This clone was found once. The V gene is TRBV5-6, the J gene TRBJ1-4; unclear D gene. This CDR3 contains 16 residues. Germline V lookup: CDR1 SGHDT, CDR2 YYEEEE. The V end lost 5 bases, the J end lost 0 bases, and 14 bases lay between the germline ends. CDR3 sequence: CASSYMTGSTNEKLFF. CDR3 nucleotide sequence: TGTGCCAGCAGTTATATGACTGGGTCAACTAATGAAAAACTGTTTTTT. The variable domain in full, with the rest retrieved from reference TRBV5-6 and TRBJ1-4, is DAGVTQSPTHLIKTRGQQVTLRCSPKSGHDTVSWYQQALGQGPQFIFQYYEEEERQRGNFPDRFSGHQFPNYSSELNVNALLLGDSALYLCASSYMTGSTNEKLFFGSGTQLSVL.